One and the same sample provided the 32 T cell receptor beta chains below, sequenced in a study of T cell repertoires in cytomegalovirus infection. TCRdb re-analysed the reads in MiXCR, keeping a single row per CDR3 protein. The sample comprises about 97,000 distinct CDR3 sequences, more than 15% of which are singletons, and around 8.2% rests with the top ten. Sequenced material: PBMCs. All receptors derive from a human donor in good health (CMV status not recorded). Some clones in this sample may be carry-over from other donors' samples.

Details on this clonotype: The conserved phenylalanine or tryptophan normally closing the CDR3 is absent here, so this likely arose from a read error. The chain has TRBV12-3 or TRBV12-4 and TRBJ1-2; D not resolved. The CDR3 extends over 12 amino acids. V lost 1 base and J lost 7, with 7 bases in between. This CDR3 reads CASSLGAVGYTL. DNA for the CDR3: TGTGCCAGCAGTTTAGGGGCAGTTGGCTACACCTTA.

This clonotype was counted ten times or more. The V call is TRBV6-1, the J call TRBJ2-5; D not certain. Germline V CDR1 and CDR2: MNHNS, SASEGT. V was trimmed by 7 bases and J by 1 base, leaving 10 bases between them. This CDR3 spans 13 amino acids. The CDR3 loop reads CASNLGPQETQYF. The CDR3 region has the DNA TGTGCCAGCAATCTCGGACCCCAAGAGACCCAGTACTTC.

This clonotype was seen a few times. The chain has TRBV2 and TRBJ1-6, with TRBD1 identical over 8 bases. The CDR3 runs to 14 residues. With 7 bases clipped from V and 8 bases from J, the junction kept 7 bases outside the gene matches. Germline V gene lookup returns CDR1 SNHLY and CDR2 FYNNEI. CDR3: CASMIDRGHSPLHF. The CDR3 bases are TGTGCCAGCATGATTGACAGGGGCCATTCACCCCTCCACTTT. Full variable domain (remainder filled in from reference TRBV2 and TRBJ1-6): EPEVTQTPSHQVTQMGQEVILRCVPISNHLYFYWYRQILGQKVEFLVSFYNNEISEKSEIFDDQFSVERPDGSNFTLKIRSTKLEDSAMYFCASMIDRGHSPLHFGNGTRLTVT.

This clonotype was detected many times. The chain combines TRBV5-1 with TRBJ1-1, with a weak D call TRBD1 (6 bases). Germline CDR1 and CDR2: SGHRS and YFSETQ. V was pared by 7 bases and J by 7 bases, with 11 bases between. The CDR3 totals 11 residues. CDR3 amino acids: CASGQGHEAFF. CDR3 coding DNA: TGCGCCAGCGGCCAGGGACATGAAGCTTTCTTT.

Of note for this clonotype: A much bigger clone sits one base away, suggesting this may be a read error. The rearrangement uses TRBV7-9 and TRBJ1-2, with D maybe TRBD1 (6 bases). Germline CDR1 SEHNR, CDR2 FQNEAQ (reference sequence). The CDR3 loop spans 13 amino acids. V was cut by 10 bases and J by 0 bases, with 12 bases left in between. This CDR3 is CAIQQGTNYGYTF. Written as DNA, the CDR3 is TGTGCCATCCAACAGGGTACTAACTATGGCTACACCTTC.

This chain connects TRBV7-9 to TRBJ2-3, with 7 bases lining up with TRBD2. The germline CDR1 and CDR2 sequences are SEHNR and FQNEAQ (reference sequence). V lost 4 bases, J lost 4 bases, and 5 bases stayed unmatched. There are 14 residues in the CDR3. This CDR3 reads CASSSWTRADTQYF. The CDR3 DNA sequence: TGTGCCAGCAGCTCCTGGACTAGAGCAGATACGCAGTATTTT.

There are a few counts of this clonotype. The CDR3 region is CSARDGRGGYTF. CDR3 DNA: TGCAGTGCTAGAGATGGGCGGGGGGGCTACACCTTC. This chain links TRBV20-1 with TRBJ1-2; D may be TRBD1 (5 bases). Germline assignment: CDR1 DFQATT and CDR2 SNEGSKA (reference sequence). The V gene lost 0 bases and the J gene lost 8 bases, with 10 bases spanning the gap. The CDR3 length is 12 residues.

This clonotype came up many times. The chain carries TRBV7-8 and TRBJ2-7, with TRBD2 identical over 8 bases. This CDR3 spans 13 amino acids. Germline assignment: CDR1 SGHVS and CDR2 FQNEAQ. Trimming at V came to 5 bases and at J to 5 bases, leaving 5 bases not matched to a gene. The CDR3 DNA reads TGTGCCAGCAGCCTGGCCGGGGGGGACGAGCAGTACTTC. Translating gives CASSLAGGDEQYF.

The CDR3 DNA is TGCGCCAGCAGCTTGGCGCCGGGATTCAGCGGAGGAGATACGCAGTATTTT. The encoded protein is CASSLAPGFSGGDTQYF. This chain connects TRBV5-1 to TRBJ2-3; a weak D match, TRBD2 (5 bases). The germline gives CDR1 SGHRS, CDR2 YFSETQ. V dropped 0 bases and J dropped 5 bases, with 19 bases sitting between them. There are 17 residues in the CDR3.

This clonotype was detected many times. The rearrangement joins TRBV10-3 to TRBJ2-1, with D tentatively TRBD2 (6 bases). Germline V gives CDR1 ENHRY, CDR2 SYGVKD. The CDR3 is 11 residues long. V was trimmed by 6 bases and J by 10 bases, leaving 10 bases between them. The CDR3 nucleotides are TGTGCCATCAGGGCCGGAGGGGAGCAGTTCTTC. It encodes CAIRAGGEQFF.

Worth noting for this clonotype: Being one base from a much bigger clone, this may be a read error. The chain employs TRBV7-2 and TRBJ2-1, with 7 bases lining up with TRBD1. V lost 4 bases and J lost 10; bases outside the gene matches: 13. The CDR3 consists of 15 residues. Per the germline V gene, CDR1 is SGHTA and CDR2 is FQGNSA. The CDR3 DNA reads TGTGCCAGCAGCTCCGACAGGGCCGTCGCAAGAGAGCAGTTCTTC. Protein product: CASSSDRAVAREQFF.

This clonotype was recorded only once. V usage is TRBV19 and J usage is TRBJ1-6, with TRBD1 identical over 12 bases. In germline, CDR1 is LNHDA, CDR2 SQIVND (reference sequence). The CDR3 totals 15 residues. Losses at the gene ends were 0 bases for V and 13 bases for J; bases not matched to a gene: 4. The CDR3 DNA sequence: TGTGCCAGTAGTATAGATTGGGGACAGGGGGCCCCCCTCCACTTT. Protein product: CASSIDWGQGAPLHF.

The table lists this clonotype with many counts. The chain's CDR3 is CASRKAGGPTEQYF. For the CDR3, the DNA is TGTGCCAGCAGAAAAGCGGGGGGACCTACCGAGCAGTACTTC. The chain recombines TRBV7-2 with TRBJ2-7; 9 nucleotides line up with TRBD2. Trimming removed 6 bases from V and 6 bases from J; junction bases left unmatched: 9. The CDR3 loop spans 14 amino acids. The germline gives CDR1 SGHTA, CDR2 FQGNSA.

The chain couples TRBV20-1 to TRBJ2-7; D gene ambiguous. The germline gives CDR1 DFQATT, CDR2 SNEGSKA (reference sequence). This CDR3 is 14 amino acids long. V was trimmed by 0 bases and J by 3 bases, leaving 12 bases between them. The CDR3 DNA sequence: TGCAGTGCTAGAGATAGGGCAGATAGCTACGAGCAGTACTTC. Translating it yields CSARDRADSYEQYF.

The gene calls are TRBV29-1 and TRBJ2-7; D may match TRBD1 or TRBD2 (5 bases each). This CDR3 region has 12 residues. V was pared by 7 bases and J by 1 base, with 11 bases between. CDR1 is SQVTM, CDR2 ANQGSEA, per germline. In nucleotides, the CDR3 is TGCAGCGCCCTGGGACGGTCCTACGAGCAGTACTTC. It encodes CSALGRSYEQYF.

The table lists this clonotype with many counts. J is TRBJ1-3 and V is TRBV7-2; D not certain. V was trimmed by 1 base and J by 3 bases, leaving 13 bases between them. Germline V lookup: CDR1 SGHTA, CDR2 FQGNSA. The CDR3 loop spans 16 amino acids. Written as DNA, the CDR3 is TGTGCCAGCAGCTTAGGAGGGCCGTTAGGTGGAAACACCATATATTTT. This encodes CASSLGGPLGGNTIYF. The full variable domain, completed using reference TRBV7-2 and TRBJ1-3, is GAGVSQSPSNKVTEKGKDVELRCDPISGHTALYWYRQSLGQGLEFLIYFQGNSAPDKSGLPSDRFSAERTGGSVSTLTIQRTQQEDSAVYLCASSLGGPLGGNTIYFGEGSWLTVV.

The chain has TRBV19 and TRBJ2-7; D is ambiguous. The CDR3 runs 13 residues. Germline lookup yields CDR1 LNHDA and CDR2 SQIVND (reference sequence). V was shortened by 5 bases and J by 0 bases, with 8 bases between the two germline ends. DNA of the CDR3: TGTGCCAGTAGTTCTGAGTCCTCCTACGAGCAGTACTTC. This sequence encodes CASSSESSYEQYF.

This chain joins TRBV7-9 and TRBJ2-5, with 7 nucleotides matching TRBD2. Germline V lookup: CDR1 SEHNR, CDR2 FQNEAQ (reference sequence). J lost 3 bases, V lost 2 bases, and 3 bases had no gene match. This CDR3 spans 14 amino acids. As DNA, the CDR3 is TGTGCCAGCAGCTTATCAGCGGGAAAAGAGACCCAGTACTTC. Protein product: CASSLSAGKETQYF.

At least ten counts were recorded for this clonotype. This chain links TRBV12-3 or TRBV12-4 with TRBJ1-1; D possibly corresponds to TRBD1 (6 bases). V was pared by 3 bases and J by 6 bases, with 11 bases between. There are 13 residues in the CDR3. Here the CDR3 reads CASSFGQFPEAFF. The CDR3 region has the DNA TGTGCCAGCAGTTTCGGACAGTTCCCTGAAGCTTTCTTT.

This clonotype was seen a few times. The V call is TRBV28, the J call TRBJ1-2; 12 bases match TRBD1. CDR3 length equals 19 residues. J lost 3 bases, V lost 3 bases, and 14 bases had no gene match. Germline V gene lookup returns CDR1 MDHEN and CDR2 SYDVKM. The CDR3 sequence: CASSFLPGTGGLGDYGYTF. The CDR3 DNA sequence: TGTGCCAGCAGTTTCCTCCCCGGGACAGGGGGCCTGGGTGACTATGGCTACACCTTC.

This clonotype was detected only a few times. The chain combines TRBV20-1 with TRBJ1-1, with TRBD1 matching 8 bases. The CDR3 extends over 14 amino acids. Germline V gene lookup returns CDR1 DFQATT and CDR2 SNEGSKA (reference sequence). J gave up 1 base and V 5 bases, and 6 bases lay outside the gene matches. The CDR3 spells CSAPGQGTNTEAFF. The CDR3 DNA reads as TGCAGTGCTCCCGGACAGGGAACGAACACTGAAGCTTTCTTT.

J is TRBJ2-5 and V is TRBV20-1, with D perhaps TRBD2 (6 bases). The germline V gene encodes CDR1 DFQATT and CDR2 SNEGSKA (reference sequence). CDR3 length: 15 amino acids. The ends were cut back, 1 base at V and 5 bases at J, with 17 bases in the middle. CDR3 protein: CSARAPDKEGETQYF. CDR3 DNA: TGCAGTGCTAGAGCACCAGACAAGGAGGGGGAGACCCAGTACTTC.

This clonotype was found many times. V usage is TRBV10-3 and J usage is TRBJ2-1; no clear D. Trimming shortened V by 3 bases and J by 3 bases, and 3 bases separated the two germline ends. The germline CDR1 and CDR2 sequences are ENHRY and SYGVKD. This CDR3 has 12 amino acids. The CDR3 spells CAISENYNEQFF. CDR3 DNA: TGTGCCATCAGTGAAAACTACAATGAGCAGTTCTTC.

This clonotype appeared once. This chain connects TRBV29-1 to TRBJ1-1, with D possibly matching TRBD1 (5 bases). The CDR3 contains 13 residues. Germline CDR1 reads SQVTM; CDR2 reads ANQGSEA. The V end lost 7 bases, the J end lost 0 bases, and 12 bases lay between the germline ends. The CDR3 spells CSASGRMNTEAFF. In DNA form, the CDR3 reads TGCAGCGCTTCAGGGAGGATGAACACTGAAGCTTTCTTT.

This clonotype has at least ten counts. As DNA, the CDR3 is TGTGCCAGCAGCTTTGGCTCCTACTACGAGCAGTACTTC. Its protein is CASSFGSYYEQYF. This sequence joins TRBV7-9 and TRBJ2-7; D not certain. The CDR3 covers 13 residues. V lost 3 bases, J lost 3 bases, and 9 bases lay in between. In germline, CDR1 is SEHNR, CDR2 FQNEAQ (reference sequence).

The gene calls are TRBV25-1 and TRBJ1-5; TRBD1 matches at 7 bases. Trimming cost V 1 base and J 9 bases; bases outside gene matches: 0. CDR1 and CDR2 from the germline V gene are MGHDK and SYGVNS. There are 12 residues in the CDR3. CDR3 protein: CASSESGGPQHF. The CDR3 DNA is TGTGCCAGCAGTGAATCAGGGGGGCCCCAGCATTTT.

This clonotype turned up a few times. The J gene is TRBJ2-3, the V gene TRBV20-1, with 14 bases aligning to TRBD2. Germline values: CDR1 DFQATT, CDR2 SNEGSKA (reference sequence). The CDR3 spans 17 residues. The junction had 6 bases not matched to a gene; V was cut back by 3 bases and J by 1 base. The DNA for the CDR3 is TGCAGTGCTAGTCTTGGACTAGCGGGGGGTGGCACAGATACGCAGTATTTT. It encodes CSASLGLAGGGTDTQYF.

The gene calls are TRBV6-1 and TRBJ1-1, with D possibly being TRBD1 (5 bases). V was shortened by 5 bases and J by 5 bases, with 18 bases between the two germline ends. Germline assignment: CDR1 MNHNS and CDR2 SASEGT. The CDR3 covers 15 residues. CDR3 DNA sequence: TGTGCCAGCAGTTATCGGGGGACCCAGCCAACTGAAGCTTTCTTT. Translated, it gives CASSYRGTQPTEAFF.

The chain has TRBV11-3 and TRBJ1-1; D ambiguous. Germline loops: CDR1 SGHNT, CDR2 YENEEA. V lost 2 bases and J lost 4, with 8 bases in between. The CDR3 sequence is 13 residues long. The CDR3 sequence: CASSLFGVTEAFF. DNA of the CDR3: TGTGCCAGCAGCTTATTCGGGGTCACTGAAGCTTTCTTT.

This clonotype was seen only a few times. The V and J genes are TRBV20-1 and TRBJ2-1; no firm D call. The CDR3 contains 14 residues. The germline CDR1 and CDR2 sequences are DFQATT and SNEGSKA (reference sequence). V lost 3 bases to trimming and J lost 0 bases, with 9 bases between them. The CDR3 sequence is CSASLMISYNEQFF. DNA for the CDR3: TGCAGTGCTAGTTTGATGATCTCCTACAATGAGCAGTTCTTC.

The chain carries TRBV4-2 and TRBJ2-7, with 8 bases aligning to TRBD2. V dropped 1 base and J dropped 0; count of bases not matched to a gene: 5. Germline CDR1 reads LGHNA; CDR2 reads YNFKEQ. This CDR3 has 16 amino acids. This CDR3 reads CASSQVQREPSYEQYF. Written as DNA, the CDR3 is TGTGCCAGCAGCCAAGTACAGCGGGAGCCCTCCTACGAGCAGTACTTC.

This clonotype was seen more than once but under ten times. The CDR3 reads CASSLGGREGTEAFF. CDR3 sequence (DNA): TGTGCCAGCAGCTTGGGGGGTCGTGAGGGGACTGAAGCTTTCTTT. The chain uses TRBV5-4 and TRBJ1-1; D might be TRBD1 (5 bases). Germline V gives CDR1 SGHNT, CDR2 YYREEE (reference sequence). The CDR3 is made up of 15 amino acids. Deletions cut 0 bases from V and 5 bases from J, with 14 bases between.